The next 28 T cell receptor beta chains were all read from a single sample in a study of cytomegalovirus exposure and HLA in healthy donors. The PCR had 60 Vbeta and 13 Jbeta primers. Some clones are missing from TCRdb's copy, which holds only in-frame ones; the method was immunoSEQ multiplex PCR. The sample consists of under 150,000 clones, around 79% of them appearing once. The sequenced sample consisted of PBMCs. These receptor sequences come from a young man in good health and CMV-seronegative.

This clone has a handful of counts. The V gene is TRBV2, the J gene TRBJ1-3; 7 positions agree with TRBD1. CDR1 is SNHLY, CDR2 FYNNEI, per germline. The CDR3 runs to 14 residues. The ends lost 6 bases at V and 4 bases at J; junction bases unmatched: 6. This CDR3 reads CASRGTAGGNTIYF. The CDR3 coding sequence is TGTGCCAGCAGGGGGACAGCCGGCGGAAACACCATATATTTT.

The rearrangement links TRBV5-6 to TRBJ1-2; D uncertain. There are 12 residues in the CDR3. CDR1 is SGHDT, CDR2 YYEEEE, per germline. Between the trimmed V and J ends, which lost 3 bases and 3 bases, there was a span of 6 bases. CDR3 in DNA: TGTGCCAGCAGCTGGCTCGACTATGGCTACACCTTC. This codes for CASSWLDYGYTF. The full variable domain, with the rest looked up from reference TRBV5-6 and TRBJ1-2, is DAGVTQSPTHLIKTRGQQVTLRCSPKSGHDTVSWYQQALGQGPQFIFQYYEEEERQRGNFPDRFSGHQFPNYSSELNVNALLLGDSALYLCASSWLDYGYTFGSGTRLTVV.

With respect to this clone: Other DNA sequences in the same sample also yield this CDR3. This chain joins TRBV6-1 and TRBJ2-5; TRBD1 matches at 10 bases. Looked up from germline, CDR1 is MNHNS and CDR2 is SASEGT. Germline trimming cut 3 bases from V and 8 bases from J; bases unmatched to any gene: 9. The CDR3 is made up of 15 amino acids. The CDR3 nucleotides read TGTGCCAGCAGTGATCGGACAGGGGGGCCCCAAACCCAGTACTTC. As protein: CASSDRTGGPQTQYF.

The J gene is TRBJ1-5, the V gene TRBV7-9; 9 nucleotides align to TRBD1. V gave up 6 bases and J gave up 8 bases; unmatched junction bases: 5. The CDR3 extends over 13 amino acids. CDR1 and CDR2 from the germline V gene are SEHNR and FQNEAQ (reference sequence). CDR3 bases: TGTGCCAGCAGGGCGGACAGGGGAAAGCCCCAGCATTTT. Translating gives CASRADRGKPQHF.

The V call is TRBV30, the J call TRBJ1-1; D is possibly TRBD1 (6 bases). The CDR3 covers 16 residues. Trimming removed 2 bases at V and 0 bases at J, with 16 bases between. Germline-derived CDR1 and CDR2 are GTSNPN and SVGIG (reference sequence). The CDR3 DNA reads TGTGCCTGGAGTAAACGTCCGACAGGCCTGAACACTGAAGCTTTCTTT. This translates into CAWSKRPTGLNTEAFF.

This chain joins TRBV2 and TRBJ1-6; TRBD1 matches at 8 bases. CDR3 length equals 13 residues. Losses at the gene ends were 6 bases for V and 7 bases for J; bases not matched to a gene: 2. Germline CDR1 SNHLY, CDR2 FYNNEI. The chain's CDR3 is CASSDRGNSPLHF. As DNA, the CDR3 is TGTGCCAGCAGCGACAGGGGAAATTCACCCCTCCACTTT.

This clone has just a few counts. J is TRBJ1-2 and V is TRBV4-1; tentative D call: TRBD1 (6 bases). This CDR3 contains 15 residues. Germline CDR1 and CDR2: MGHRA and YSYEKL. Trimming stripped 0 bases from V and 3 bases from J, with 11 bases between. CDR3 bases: TGCGCCAGCAGCCAAGATCTCCCAGGGGACTATGGCTACACCTTC. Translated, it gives CASSQDLPGDYGYTF.

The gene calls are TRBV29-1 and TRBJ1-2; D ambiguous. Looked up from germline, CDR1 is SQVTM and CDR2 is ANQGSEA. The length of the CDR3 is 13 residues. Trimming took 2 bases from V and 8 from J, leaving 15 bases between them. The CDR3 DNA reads TGCAGCGTTGAATTCGGGAGCGTAGGCGGCTACACCTTC. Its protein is CSVEFGSVGGYTF. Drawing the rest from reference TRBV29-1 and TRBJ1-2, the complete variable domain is SAVISQKPSRDICQRGTSLTIQCQVDSQVTMMFWYRQQPGQSLTLIATANQGSEATYESGFVIDKFPISRPNLTFSTLTVSNMSPEDSSIYLCSVEFGSVGGYTFGSGTRLTVV.

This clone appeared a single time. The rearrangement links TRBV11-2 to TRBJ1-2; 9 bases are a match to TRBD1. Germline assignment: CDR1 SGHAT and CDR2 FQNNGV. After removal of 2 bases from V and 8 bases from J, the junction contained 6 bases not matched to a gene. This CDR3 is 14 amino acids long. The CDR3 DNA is TGTGCCAGCAGCTTAACCTACACAGGGGGCGGCTACACCTTC. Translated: CASSLTYTGGGYTF.

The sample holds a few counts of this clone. CDR3 nucleotides: TGTGCCATCAGGGAGGGGGACAGCCTCCTTAACTATGGCTACACCTTC. This sequence encodes CAIREGDSLLNYGYTF. V gene TRBV10-3 combines with J gene TRBJ1-2; 7 nucleotides align to TRBD1. CDR1 is ENHRY and CDR2 is SYGVKD in the germline V gene. V trimming: 6 bases; J trimming: 1 base; junction bases outside the gene matches: 11. This CDR3 contains 16 residues.

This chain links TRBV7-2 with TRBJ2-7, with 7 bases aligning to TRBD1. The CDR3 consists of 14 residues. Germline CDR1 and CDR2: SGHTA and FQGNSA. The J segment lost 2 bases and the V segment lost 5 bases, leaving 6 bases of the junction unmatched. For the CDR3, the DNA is TGTGCCAGCAGCCCCTGGGACAGCGCCTACGAGCAGTACTTC. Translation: CASSPWDSAYEQYF.

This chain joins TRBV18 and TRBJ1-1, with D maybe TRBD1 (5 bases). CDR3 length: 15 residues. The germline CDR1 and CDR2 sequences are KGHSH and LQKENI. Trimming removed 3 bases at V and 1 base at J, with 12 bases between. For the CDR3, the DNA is TGTGCCAGCTCACCCCTCCATGGACAGAACACTGAAGCTTTCTTT. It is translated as CASSPLHGQNTEAFF.

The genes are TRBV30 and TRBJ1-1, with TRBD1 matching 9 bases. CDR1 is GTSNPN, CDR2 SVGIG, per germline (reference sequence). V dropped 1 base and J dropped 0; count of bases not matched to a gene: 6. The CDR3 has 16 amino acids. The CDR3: CAWSGGTGGLNTEAFF. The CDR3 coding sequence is TGTGCCTGGAGTGGGGGCACAGGGGGCCTGAACACTGAAGCTTTCTTT.

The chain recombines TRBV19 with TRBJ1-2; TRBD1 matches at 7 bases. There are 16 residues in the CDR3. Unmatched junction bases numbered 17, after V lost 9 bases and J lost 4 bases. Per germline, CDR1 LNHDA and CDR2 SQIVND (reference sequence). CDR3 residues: CASCDNDRALGYGYTF. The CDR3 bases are TGTGCCAGCTGCGATAACGACAGGGCCCTTGGCTATGGCTACACCTTC. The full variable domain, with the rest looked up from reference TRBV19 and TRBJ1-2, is DGGITQSPKYLFRKEGQNVTLSCEQNLNHDAMYWYRQDPGQGLRLIYYSQIVNDFQKGDIAEGYSVSREKKESFPLTVTSAQKNPTAFYLCASCDNDRALGYGYTFGSGTRLTVV.

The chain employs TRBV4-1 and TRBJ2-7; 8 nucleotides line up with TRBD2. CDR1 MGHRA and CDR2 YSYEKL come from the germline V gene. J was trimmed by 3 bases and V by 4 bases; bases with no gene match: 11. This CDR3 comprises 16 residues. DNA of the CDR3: TGCGCCAGCAGCCCCCTAAGCGGGGGCCTCCTCTACGAGCAGTACTTC. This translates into CASSPLSGGLLYEQYF.

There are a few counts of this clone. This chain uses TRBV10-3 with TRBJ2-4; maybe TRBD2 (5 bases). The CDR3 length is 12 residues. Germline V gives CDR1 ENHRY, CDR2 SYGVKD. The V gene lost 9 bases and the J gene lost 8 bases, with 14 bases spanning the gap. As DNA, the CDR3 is TGTGCCATATCCAGAGGGTCGGACATTCAGTACTTC. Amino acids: CAISRGSDIQYF.

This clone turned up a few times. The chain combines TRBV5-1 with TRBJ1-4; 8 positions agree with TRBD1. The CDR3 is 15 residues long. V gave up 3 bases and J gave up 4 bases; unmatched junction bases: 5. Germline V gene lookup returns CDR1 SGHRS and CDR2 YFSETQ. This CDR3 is CASSWQGAGNEKLFF. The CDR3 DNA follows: TGCGCCAGCAGCTGGCAGGGGGCGGGTAATGAAAAACTGTTTTTT. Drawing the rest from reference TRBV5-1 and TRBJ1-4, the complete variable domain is KAGVTQTPRYLIKTRGQQVTLSCSPISGHRSVSWYQQTPGQGLQFLFEYFSETQRNKGNFPGRFSGRQFSNSRSEMNVSTLELGDSALYLCASSWQGAGNEKLFFGSGTQLSVL.

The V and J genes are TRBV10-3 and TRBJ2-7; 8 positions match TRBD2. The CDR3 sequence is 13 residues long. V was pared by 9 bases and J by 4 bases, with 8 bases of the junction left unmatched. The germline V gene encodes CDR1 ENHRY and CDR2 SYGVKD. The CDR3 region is CAITRGAGYEQYF. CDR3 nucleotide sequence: TGTGCCATAACGCGGGGGGCCGGGTACGAGCAGTACTTC.

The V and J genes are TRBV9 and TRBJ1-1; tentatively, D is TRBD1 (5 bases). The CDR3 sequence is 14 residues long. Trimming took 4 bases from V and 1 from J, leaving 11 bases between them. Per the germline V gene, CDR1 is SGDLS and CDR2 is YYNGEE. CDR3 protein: CASSPRGGNTEAFF. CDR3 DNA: TGTGCCAGCAGCCCGCGGGGGGGGAACACTGAAGCTTTCTTT.

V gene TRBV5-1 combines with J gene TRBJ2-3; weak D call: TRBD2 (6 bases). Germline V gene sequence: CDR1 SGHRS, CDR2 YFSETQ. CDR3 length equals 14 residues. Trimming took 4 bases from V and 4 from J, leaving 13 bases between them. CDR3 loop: CASSRGSFSDTQYF. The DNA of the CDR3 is TGCGCCAGCAGCCGGGGGAGTTTCTCAGATACGCAGTATTTT.

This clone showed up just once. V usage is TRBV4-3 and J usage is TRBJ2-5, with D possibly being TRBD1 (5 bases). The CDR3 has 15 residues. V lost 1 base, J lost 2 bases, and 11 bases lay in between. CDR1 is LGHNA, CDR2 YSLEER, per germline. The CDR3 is CASSQVRRQQETQYF. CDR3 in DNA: TGCGCCAGCAGCCAAGTGAGGAGACAGCAAGAGACCCAGTACTTC.

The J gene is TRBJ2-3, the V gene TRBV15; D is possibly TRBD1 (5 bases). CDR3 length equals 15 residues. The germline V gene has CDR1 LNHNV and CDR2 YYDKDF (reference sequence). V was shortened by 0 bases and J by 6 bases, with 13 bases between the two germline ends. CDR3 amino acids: CATSRDRVEMDTQYF. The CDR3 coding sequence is TGTGCCACCAGCAGAGACAGGGTCGAGATGGATACGCAGTATTTT.

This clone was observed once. CDR3 residues: CASSLVVTSKTGELFF. CDR3 bases: TGCGCCAGCAGCTTGGTGGTGACATCAAAAACCGGGGAGCTGTTTTTT. The chain uses TRBV5-1 and TRBJ2-2; no reliable D call. Between the trimmed V and J ends, which lost 0 bases and 5 bases, there was a span of 14 bases. Germline lookup yields CDR1 SGHRS and CDR2 YFSETQ. The CDR3 runs to 16 residues.

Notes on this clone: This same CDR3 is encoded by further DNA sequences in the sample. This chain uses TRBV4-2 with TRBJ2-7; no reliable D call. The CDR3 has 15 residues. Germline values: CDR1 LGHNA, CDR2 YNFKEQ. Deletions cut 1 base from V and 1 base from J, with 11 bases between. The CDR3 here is CASSQGGYGSYEQYF. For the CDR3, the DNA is TGTGCCAGCAGCCAAGGAGGTTACGGGTCCTACGAGCAGTACTTC.

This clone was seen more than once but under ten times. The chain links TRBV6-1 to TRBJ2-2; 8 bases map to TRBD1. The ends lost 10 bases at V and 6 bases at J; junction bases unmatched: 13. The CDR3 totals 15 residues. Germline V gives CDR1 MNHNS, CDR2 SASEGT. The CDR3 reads CATLLVQGAAGELFF. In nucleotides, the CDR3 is TGTGCCACTCTCCTTGTGCAGGGGGCAGCCGGGGAGCTGTTTTTT.

The CDR3 sequence: CASSLASGSYEQYF. CDR3 in DNA: TGCGCCAGCAGCCTTGCTAGCGGCTCCTACGAGCAGTACTTC. The chain links TRBV4-1 to TRBJ2-7, with 7 bases matching TRBD2. The trim removed 4 bases at V and 0 bases at J, leaving 3 bases unmatched. This CDR3 comprises 14 residues. Germline V gene lookup returns CDR1 MGHRA and CDR2 YSYEKL.

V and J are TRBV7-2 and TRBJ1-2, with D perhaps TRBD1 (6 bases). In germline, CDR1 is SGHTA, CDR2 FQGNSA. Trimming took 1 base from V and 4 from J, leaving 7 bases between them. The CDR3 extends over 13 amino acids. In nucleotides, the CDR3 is TGTGCCAGCAGCTTAGGGGGGCCCTATGGCTACACCTTC. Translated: CASSLGGPYGYTF.

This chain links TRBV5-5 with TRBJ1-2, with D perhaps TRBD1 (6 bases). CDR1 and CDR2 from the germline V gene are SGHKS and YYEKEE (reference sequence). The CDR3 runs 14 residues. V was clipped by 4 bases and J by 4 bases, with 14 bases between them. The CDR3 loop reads CASSRTVRTYGYTF. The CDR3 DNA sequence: TGTGCCAGCAGCCGGACAGTACGGACCTATGGCTACACCTTC.